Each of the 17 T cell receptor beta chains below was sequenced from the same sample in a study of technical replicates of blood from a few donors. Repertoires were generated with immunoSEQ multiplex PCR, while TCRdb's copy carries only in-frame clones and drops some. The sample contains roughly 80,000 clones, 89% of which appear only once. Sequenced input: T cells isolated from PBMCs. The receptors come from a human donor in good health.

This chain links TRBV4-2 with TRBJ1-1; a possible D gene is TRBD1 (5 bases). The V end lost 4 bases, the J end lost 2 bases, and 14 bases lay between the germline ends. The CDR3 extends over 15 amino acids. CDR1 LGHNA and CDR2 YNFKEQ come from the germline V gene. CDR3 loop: CASSRGLTVNTEAFF. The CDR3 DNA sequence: TGTGCCAGCAGCCGGGGCCTTACGGTCAACACTGAAGCTTTCTTT.

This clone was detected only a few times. In DNA form, the CDR3 reads TGCGCCAGCAGCTTGGACAGGGGGCACAATGAGCAGTTCTTC. It yields the protein CASSLDRGHNEQFF. This rearrangement joins TRBV5-1 to TRBJ2-1, with 9 bases that match TRBD1. J lost 5 bases, V lost 0 bases, and 0 bases had no gene match. Germline loops: CDR1 SGHRS, CDR2 YFSETQ. This CDR3 spans 14 amino acids.

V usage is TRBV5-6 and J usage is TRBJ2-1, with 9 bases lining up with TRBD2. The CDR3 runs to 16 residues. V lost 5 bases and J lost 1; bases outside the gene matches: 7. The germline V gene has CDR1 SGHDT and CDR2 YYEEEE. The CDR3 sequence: CASRVAGDGSYNEQFF. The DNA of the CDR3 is TGTGCCAGCAGAGTAGCGGGGGACGGGTCCTACAATGAGCAGTTCTTC.

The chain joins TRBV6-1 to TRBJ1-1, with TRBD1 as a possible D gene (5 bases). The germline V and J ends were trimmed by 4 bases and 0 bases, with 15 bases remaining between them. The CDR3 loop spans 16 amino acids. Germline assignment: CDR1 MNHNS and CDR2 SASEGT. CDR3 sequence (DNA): TGTGCCAGCAGTGTAGGGGCCAGCGACATGAACACTGAAGCTTTCTTT. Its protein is CASSVGASDMNTEAFF.

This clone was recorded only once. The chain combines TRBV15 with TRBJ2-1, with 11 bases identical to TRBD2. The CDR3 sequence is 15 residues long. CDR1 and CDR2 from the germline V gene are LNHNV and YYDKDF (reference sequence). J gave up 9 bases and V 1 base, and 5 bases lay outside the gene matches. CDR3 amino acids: CATSRGLAGYSEQFF. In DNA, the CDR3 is TGTGCCACCAGCAGAGGACTAGCGGGATATAGTGAGCAGTTCTTC.

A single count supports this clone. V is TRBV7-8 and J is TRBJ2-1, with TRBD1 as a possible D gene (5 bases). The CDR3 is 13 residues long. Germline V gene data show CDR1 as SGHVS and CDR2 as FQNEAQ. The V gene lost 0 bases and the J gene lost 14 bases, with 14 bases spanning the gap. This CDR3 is CASSLAGGEGEFF. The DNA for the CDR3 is TGTGCCAGCAGCTTAGCGGGTGGGGAAGGGGAGTTCTTC. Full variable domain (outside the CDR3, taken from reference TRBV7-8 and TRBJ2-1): GAGVSQSPRYKVAKRGQDVALRCDPISGHVSLFWYQQALGQGPEFLTYFQNEAQLDKSGLPSDRFFAERPEGSVSTLKIQRTQQEDSAVYLCASSLAGGEGEFFGPGTRLTVL.

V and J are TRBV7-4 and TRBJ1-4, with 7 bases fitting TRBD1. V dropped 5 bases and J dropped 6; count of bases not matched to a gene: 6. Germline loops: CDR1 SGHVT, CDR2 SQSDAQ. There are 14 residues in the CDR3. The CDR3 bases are TGTGCCAGCAGCCGACAGGGTCCGGATGAAAAACTGTTTTTT. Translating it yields CASSRQGPDEKLFF.

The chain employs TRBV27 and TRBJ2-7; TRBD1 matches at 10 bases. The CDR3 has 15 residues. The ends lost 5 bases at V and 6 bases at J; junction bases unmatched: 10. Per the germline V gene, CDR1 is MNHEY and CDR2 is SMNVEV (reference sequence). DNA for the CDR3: TGTGCCAGCAGTACCCCAGGGACAGGGGCTCGCGAGCAGTACTTC. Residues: CASSTPGTGAREQYF.

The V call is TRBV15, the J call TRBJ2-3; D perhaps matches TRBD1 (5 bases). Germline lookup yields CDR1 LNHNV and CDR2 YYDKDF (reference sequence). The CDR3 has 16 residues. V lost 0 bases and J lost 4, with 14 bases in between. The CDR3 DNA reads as TGTGCCACCAGCAGAGAAACAGGTTCTATGGCAGATACGCAGTATTTT. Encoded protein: CATSRETGSMADTQYF. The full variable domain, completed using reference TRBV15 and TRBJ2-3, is DAMVIQNPRYQVTQFGKPVTLSCSQTLNHNVMYWYQQKSSQAPKLLFHYYDKDFNNEADTPDNFQSRRPNTSFCFLDIRSPGLGDTAMYLCATSRETGSMADTQYFGPGTRLTVL.

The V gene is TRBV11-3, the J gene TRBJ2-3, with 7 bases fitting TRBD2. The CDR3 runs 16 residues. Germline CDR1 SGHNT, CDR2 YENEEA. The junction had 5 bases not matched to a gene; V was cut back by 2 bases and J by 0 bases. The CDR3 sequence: CASSLLTSSSTDTQYF. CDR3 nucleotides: TGTGCCAGCAGCTTATTGACTAGCTCTAGCACAGATACGCAGTATTTT.

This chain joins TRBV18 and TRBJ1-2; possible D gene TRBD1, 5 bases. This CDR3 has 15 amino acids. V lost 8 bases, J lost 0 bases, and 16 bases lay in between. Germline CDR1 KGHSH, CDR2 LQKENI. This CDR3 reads CASKTAVTPNYGYTF. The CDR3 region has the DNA TGTGCCAGCAAGACAGCTGTGACCCCTAACTATGGCTACACCTTC.

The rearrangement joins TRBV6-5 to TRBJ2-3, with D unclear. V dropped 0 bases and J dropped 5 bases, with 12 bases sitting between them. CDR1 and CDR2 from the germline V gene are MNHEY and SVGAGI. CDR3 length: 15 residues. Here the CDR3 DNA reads TGTGCCAGCAGTTACTCGTGGGCTCCAGGAGATACGCAGTATTTT. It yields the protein CASSYSWAPGDTQYF.

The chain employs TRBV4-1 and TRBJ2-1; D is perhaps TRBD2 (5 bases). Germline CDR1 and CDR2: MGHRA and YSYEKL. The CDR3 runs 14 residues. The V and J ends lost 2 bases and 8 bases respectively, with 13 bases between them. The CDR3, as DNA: TGCGCCAGCAGCCAACAGGCTAGCATCGATGAGCAGTTCTTC. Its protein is CASSQQASIDEQFF.

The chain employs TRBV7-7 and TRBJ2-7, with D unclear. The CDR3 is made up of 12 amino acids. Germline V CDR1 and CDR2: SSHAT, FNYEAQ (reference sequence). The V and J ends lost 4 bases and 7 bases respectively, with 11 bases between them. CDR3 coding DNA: TGTGCCAGCAGCTCGATGTCGGGTGAGCAGTACTTC. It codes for CASSSMSGEQYF. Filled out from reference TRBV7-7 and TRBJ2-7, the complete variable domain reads GAGVSQSPRYKVTKRGQDVTLRCDPISSHATLYWYQQALGQGPEFLTYFNYEAQPDKSGLPSDRFSAERPEGSISTLTIQRTEQRDSAMYRCASSSMSGEQYFGPGTRLTVT.

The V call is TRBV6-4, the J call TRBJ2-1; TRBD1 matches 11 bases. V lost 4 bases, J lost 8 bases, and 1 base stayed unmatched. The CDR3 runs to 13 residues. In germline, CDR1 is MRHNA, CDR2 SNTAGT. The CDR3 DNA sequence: TGTGCCAGCAGTGGGGACAGGGGGTATGAGCAGTTCTTC. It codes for CASSGDRGYEQFF.

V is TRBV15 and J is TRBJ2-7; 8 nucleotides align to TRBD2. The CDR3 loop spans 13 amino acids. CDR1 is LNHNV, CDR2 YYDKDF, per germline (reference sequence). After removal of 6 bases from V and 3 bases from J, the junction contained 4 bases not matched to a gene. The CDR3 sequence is CATRRAGDYEQYF. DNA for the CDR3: TGTGCCACCAGGCGAGCGGGAGACTACGAGCAGTACTTC.

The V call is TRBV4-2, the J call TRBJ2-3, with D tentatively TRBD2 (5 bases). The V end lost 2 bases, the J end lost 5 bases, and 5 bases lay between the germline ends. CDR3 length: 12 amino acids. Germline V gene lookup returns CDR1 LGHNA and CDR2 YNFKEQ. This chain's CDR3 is CASSQRGDTQYF. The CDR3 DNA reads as TGTGCCAGCAGCCAACGGGGAGATACGCAGTATTTT.